This is a list of T cell receptor beta chains from one sample in a study of CD8 T cells in ankylosing spondylitis. TCRdb passed the 5' RACE reads through MiXCR, listing each CDR3 protein once. The data hold some 220,000 distinct CDR3 sequences, with roughly a tenth observed a single time. Sequencing was done on a sample of blood, either unsorted or a sorted T cell fraction (not recorded which). Source of these receptors: a male donor with ankylosing spondylitis or in good health (not recorded which). CDR3s include the opening cysteine and the closing phenylalanine or tryptophan. The D gene is left open where the match is weak.

J | V | D | CDR3
TRBJ1-1 | TRBV10-3 | TRBD1 | CAIKLGTGGTAFF
TRBJ2-1 | TRBV6-5 | TRBD2 | CASSYGTSSYNEQFF
TRBJ2-2 | TRBV11-2 | TRBD1 | CASRPYVDRETTGELFF
TRBJ2-2 | TRBV20-1 | TRBD1 | CSAQDRGRTGELFF
TRBJ2-7 | TRBV29-1 | NA | CSVEDVASEQYF
TRBJ1-6 | TRBV12-3/TRBV12-4 | TRBD1 | CASRGTGQGIGSPLHF
TRBJ2-7 | TRBV14 | NA | CASSQAGISYEQYF
TRBJ1-1 | TRBV10-3 | NA | CAISDYGGNTEAFF
TRBJ2-5 | TRBV12-5 | NA | CASGLDRGGTPTQYF
TRBJ1-4 | TRBV7-2 | TRBD1 | CASSYWDRAEKLFF
TRBJ2-3 | TRBV4-1 | NA | CASSQGTGGGTDTQYF
TRBJ1-6 | TRBV18 | TRBD1 | CASSPWTGGSSNSPLHF
TRBJ1-1 | TRBV6-1 | NA | CASSEYTSYQNTEAFF
TRBJ2-3 | TRBV4-1 | NA | CASSQDSGLSTDTQYF
TRBJ2-1 | TRBV7-2 | NA | CASSFVMGNEQFF
TRBJ2-7 | TRBV4-1 | TRBD2 | CASSPQPGGAQYEQYF
TRBJ2-2 | TRBV20-1 | TRBD2 | CCARDDFSGSNTGELFF
TRBJ2-3 | TRBV6-1 | NA | CATLYRDTTTDTQYF
TRBJ2-1 | TRBV2 | TRBD2 | CASSESGGFSYNEQFF
TRBJ2-1 | TRBV7-9 | TRBD2 | CASSAPGLAGDDEQFF
TRBJ1-2 | TRBV15 | NA | CATSRDGSSPHGYTF
TRBJ1-1 | TRBV30 | NA | CAWSELAVGRGLVAEAFF
TRBJ2-2 | TRBV7-9 | NA | CASSPDTEQLFF
TRBJ2-5 | TRBV11-3 | NA | CASSLPELRETQYF
TRBJ2-3 | TRBV5-1 | NA | CASGATDTDTQYF
TRBJ1-1 | TRBV6-2/TRBV6-3 | NA | CASSYGRVGTEAFF
TRBJ2-3 | TRBV6-1 | TRBD1 | CASTSNQGVADTQYF
TRBJ1-5 | TRBV5-5 | NA | CASSLWGGSSNQPQHF
TRBJ1-5 | TRBV4-1 | TRBD1 | CASSQAGGAVDQPQHF
TRBJ2-7 | TRBV30 | TRBD1 | CAWQGVIPYEQYF
TRBJ2-5 | TRBV12-3/TRBV12-4 | NA | CASSGEGTRGETQYF
TRBJ1-2 | TRBV7-2 | TRBD1 | CASSLVEGGDSHYGYTF
TRBJ2-1 | TRBV29-1 | NA | CSVVPRSYNEQFF
TRBJ2-1 | TRBV4-1 | TRBD2 | CASSPLAGSTYNEQFF
TRBJ1-1 | TRBV6-2/TRBV6-3 | NA | CASSYRDGLAEAFF
TRBJ2-3 | TRBV10-3 | NA | CAIRAPTDTQYF
TRBJ1-3 | TRBV9 | NA | CASSVATGISGNTIYF
TRBJ2-7 | TRBV2 | NA | CPSSLDLYGQYF
TRBJ2-3 | TRBV13 | NA | CASSLEDDPYTQYF
TRBJ2-1 | TRBV11-1 | NA | CASSLSLNNEQFF
TRBJ2-3 | TRBV25-1 | NA | CASSPLGTDTQYF
TRBJ2-2 | TRBV7-7 | NA | CASSPKAGVDTGELFF
TRBJ2-3 | TRBV5-1 | NA | CASSFVGADTQYF
TRBJ1-1 | TRBV6-5 | NA | CASSYSHLAEAFF
TRBJ2-3 | TRBV20-1 | NA | CSASRYSSTDTQYF
TRBJ2-5 | TRBV12-3/TRBV12-4 | NA | CASSFLIQTQYF
TRBJ2-1 | TRBV20-1 | TRBD1 | CSAPFSPADRGSYNEQFF
TRBJ2-2 | TRBV1 | NA | CTSSQTGELFF
TRBJ2-1 | TRBV5-1 | NA | CASSGGTQRGDEQFF
TRBJ2-7 | TRBV9 | NA | CASTVLPGTLESYEQYF
TRBJ2-7 | TRBV11-2 | TRBD1 | CASSSDRGNEQYF
TRBJ1-2 | TRBV5-5 | NA | CASSPPGGAYTF
TRBJ2-7 | TRBV29-1 | NA | CSVSLATGFSYEQYF
TRBJ1-5 | TRBV7-8 | NA | CASSLLRRDAGGNQPQHF
TRBJ2-2 | TRBV27 | NA | CATTVYKDGVNTGELFF